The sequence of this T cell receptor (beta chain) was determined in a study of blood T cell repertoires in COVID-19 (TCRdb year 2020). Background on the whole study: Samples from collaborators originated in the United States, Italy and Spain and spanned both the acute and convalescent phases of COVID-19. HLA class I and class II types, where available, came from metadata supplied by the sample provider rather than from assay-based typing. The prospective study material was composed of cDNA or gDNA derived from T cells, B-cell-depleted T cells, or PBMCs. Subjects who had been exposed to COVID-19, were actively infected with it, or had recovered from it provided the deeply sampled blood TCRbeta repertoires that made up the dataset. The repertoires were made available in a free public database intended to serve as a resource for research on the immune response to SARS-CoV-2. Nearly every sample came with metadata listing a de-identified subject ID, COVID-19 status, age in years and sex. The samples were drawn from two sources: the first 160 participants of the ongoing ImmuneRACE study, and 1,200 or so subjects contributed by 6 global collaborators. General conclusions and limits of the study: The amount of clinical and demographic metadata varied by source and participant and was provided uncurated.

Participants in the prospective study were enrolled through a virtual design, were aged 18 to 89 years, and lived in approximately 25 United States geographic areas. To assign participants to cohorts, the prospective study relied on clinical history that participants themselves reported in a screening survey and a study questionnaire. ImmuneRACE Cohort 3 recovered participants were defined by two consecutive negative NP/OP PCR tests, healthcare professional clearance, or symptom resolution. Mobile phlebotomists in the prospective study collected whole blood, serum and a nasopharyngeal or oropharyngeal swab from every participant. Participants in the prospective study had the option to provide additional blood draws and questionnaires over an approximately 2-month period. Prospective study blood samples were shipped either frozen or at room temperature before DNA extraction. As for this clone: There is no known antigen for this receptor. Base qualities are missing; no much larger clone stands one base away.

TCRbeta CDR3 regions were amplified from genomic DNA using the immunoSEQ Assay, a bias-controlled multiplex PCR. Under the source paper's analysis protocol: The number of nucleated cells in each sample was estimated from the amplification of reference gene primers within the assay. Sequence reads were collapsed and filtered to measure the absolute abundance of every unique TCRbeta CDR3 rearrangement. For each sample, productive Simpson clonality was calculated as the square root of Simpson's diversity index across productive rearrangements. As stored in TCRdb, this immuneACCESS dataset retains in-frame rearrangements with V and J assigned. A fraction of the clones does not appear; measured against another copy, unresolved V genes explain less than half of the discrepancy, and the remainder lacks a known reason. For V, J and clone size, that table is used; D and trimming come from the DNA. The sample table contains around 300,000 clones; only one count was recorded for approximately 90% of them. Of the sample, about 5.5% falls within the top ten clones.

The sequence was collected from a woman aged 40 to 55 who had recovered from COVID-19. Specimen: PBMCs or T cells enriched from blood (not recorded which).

DNA sequence: TGTGCCAGCAGTTTGTTAGCGGGAGGGCCTCAGTACGAGCAGTACTTC. This is translated as CASSLLAGGPQYEQYF. This chain joins TRBV27 to TRBJ2-7; 11 central nucleotides agree with TRBD2. The germline V gene (reference sequence) supplies CDR1 MNHEY and CDR2 SMNVEV. For this chain, trimming is 3 bases at the V end and 4 bases at the J end, and the number of junction bases without a gene match is 8. Reading from cysteine to phenylalanine, the CDR3 counts 16 amino acids. Only the CDR3 portion is preserved as DNA: 48 bases, with reading frame beginning at the first base.